This T cell receptor beta chain derives from a study of blood T cell repertoires in COVID-19. The sample holds one count of this clone. V gave up 4 bases and J gave up 6 bases; unmatched junction bases: 6. This CDR3 spans 13 amino acids. Per germline, CDR1 SGHRS and CDR2 YFSETQ. Sequencing was performed with immunoSEQ multiplex PCR; in TCRdb, only in-frame clones are kept and a portion is missing. The sample has 310,000 or so clones; more than 70% are singletons. This clonotype was sampled from a woman aged 50 to 60 with acute or convalescent COVID-19. V is TRBV5-1 and J is TRBJ1-2, with 7 bases aligning to TRBD1. Specimen: peripheral blood. The CDR3 is CASSVDRQHGYTF. CDR3 in DNA: TGCGCCAGCAGCGTGGACAGGCAGCATGGCTACACCTTC.